This TCR beta chain derives from a study of CD8+CD57+ T cells in acquired aplastic anemia. Regarding the study as a whole: The same twenty-nine CD8+ CDR3 sequences occurred in patients and in controls. The study found no significant CD8+ Simpson's diversity difference between patients and controls.

On this clonotype itself: No antigen is known for it.

Genomic DNA served as template for TCR beta VDJ and CDR3 profiling. TCRdb recomputed calls from the reads with MiXCR, one row per CDR3 protein. Among about 190,000 distinct CDR3 sequences listed, around 45% were seen once. An expansion of CD8+CD57+ cells by flow cytometry had been shown in patients chosen for sequencing. In all patients, the disease was severe acquired aplastic anemia. No patient had been given any therapy when blood was sampled. The sequenced material came from sorted CD4+, CD8+, or CD8+CD57+ T cells (not recorded which) from PBMCs. The sequence derives from a human donor with aplastic anemia.

In DNA form, the CDR3 reads TGCAGTGTCCCGGGACAGGGTAGTTATGGCTACACCTTC. Amino acid sequence: CSVPGQGSYGYTF. The V gene is TRBV20-1, the J gene TRBJ1-2; 9 nucleotides line up with TRBD1. J lost 5 bases, V lost 7 bases, and 8 bases had no gene match. There are 13 residues in the CDR3. Germline-derived CDR1 and CDR2 are DFQATT and SNEGSKA (reference sequence).